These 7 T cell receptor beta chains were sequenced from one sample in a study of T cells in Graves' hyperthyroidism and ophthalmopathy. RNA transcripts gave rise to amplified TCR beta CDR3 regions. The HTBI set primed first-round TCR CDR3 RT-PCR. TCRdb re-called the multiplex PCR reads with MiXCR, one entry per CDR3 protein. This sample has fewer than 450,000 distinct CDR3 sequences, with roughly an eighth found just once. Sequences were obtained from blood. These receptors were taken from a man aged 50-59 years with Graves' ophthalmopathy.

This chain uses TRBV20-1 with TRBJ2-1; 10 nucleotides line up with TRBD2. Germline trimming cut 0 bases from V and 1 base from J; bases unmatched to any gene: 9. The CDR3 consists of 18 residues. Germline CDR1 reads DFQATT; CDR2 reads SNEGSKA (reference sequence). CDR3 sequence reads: CSARDWVAGGLSYNEQFF. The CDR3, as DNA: TGCAGTGCTAGAGATTGGGTAGCGGGAGGCTTGTCCTACAATGAGCAGTTCTTC.

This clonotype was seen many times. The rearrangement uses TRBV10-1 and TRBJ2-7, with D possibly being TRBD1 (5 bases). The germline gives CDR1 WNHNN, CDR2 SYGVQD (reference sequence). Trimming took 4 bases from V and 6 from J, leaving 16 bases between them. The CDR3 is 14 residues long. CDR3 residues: CASSVTVGSSEQYF. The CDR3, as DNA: TGCGCCAGCAGTGTGACAGTAGGATCCAGCGAGCAGTACTTC.

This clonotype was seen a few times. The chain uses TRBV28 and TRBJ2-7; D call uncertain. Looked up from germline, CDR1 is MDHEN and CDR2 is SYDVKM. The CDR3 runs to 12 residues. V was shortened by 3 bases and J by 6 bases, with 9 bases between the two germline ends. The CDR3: CASSFSDSEQYF. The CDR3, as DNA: TGTGCCAGCAGTTTTTCGGATAGCGAGCAGTACTTC.

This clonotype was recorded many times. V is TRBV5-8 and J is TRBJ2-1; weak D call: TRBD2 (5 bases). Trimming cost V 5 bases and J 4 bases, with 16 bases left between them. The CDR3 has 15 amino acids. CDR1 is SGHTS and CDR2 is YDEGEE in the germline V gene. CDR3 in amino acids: CASSAEGLMYNEQFF. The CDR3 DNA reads TGTGCCAGCAGTGCAGAAGGACTTATGTACAATGAGCAGTTCTTC.

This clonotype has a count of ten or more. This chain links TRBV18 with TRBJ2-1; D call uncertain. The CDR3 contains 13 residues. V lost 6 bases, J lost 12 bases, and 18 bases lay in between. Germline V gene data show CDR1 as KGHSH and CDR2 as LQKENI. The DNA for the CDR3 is TGTGCCAGCTCCCTTACCCGAACAGAGTTGCAGTTCTTC. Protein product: CASSLTRTELQFF.

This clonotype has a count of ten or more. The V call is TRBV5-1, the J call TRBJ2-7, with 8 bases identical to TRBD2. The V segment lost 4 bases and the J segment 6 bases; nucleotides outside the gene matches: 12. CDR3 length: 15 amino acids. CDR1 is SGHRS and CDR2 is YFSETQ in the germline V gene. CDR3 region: CASSPWESGGLEQYF. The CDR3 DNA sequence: TGCGCCAGCAGCCCCTGGGAGAGCGGGGGTCTCGAGCAGTACTTC.

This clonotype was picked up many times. The CDR3 DNA is TGTGCCATCAGTGAGTCTGGCGGGGCCTCCTACGAGCAGTACTTC. Residues: CAISESGGASYEQYF. The genes are TRBV10-3 and TRBJ2-7; a possible D gene is TRBD2 (6 bases). Germline V gene lookup returns CDR1 ENHRY and CDR2 SYGVKD. V lost 0 bases and J lost 0, with 9 bases in between. This CDR3 region has 15 residues.